One and the same sample provided the 21 T cell receptor beta chains below, sequenced in a study of monozygotic twins with inflammatory bowel disease. No DNA is given; TCRdb re-called the 5' RACE reads and lists each CDR3 protein once. Its clone listing holds approximately 120,000 distinct CDR3 sequences. What was sequenced was blood. Receptors were obtained from a human donor with ulcerative colitis or Crohn's disease, or a healthy co-twin of an affected twin (not recorded which).

The chain has TRBV18 and TRBJ2-7; the TCRdb call, TRBD1, lacks DNA for checking. This CDR3 is built from 15 residues. CDR1 KGHSH and CDR2 LQKENI come from the germline V gene. The CDR3 sequence: CASSLGTADTYEQYF.

The rearrangement links TRBV20-1 to TRBJ1-1; TCRdb outputs TRBD1, but without DNA this stays unchecked. The CDR3 spans 14 residues. The V gene's germline CDR1 is DFQATT and CDR2 SNEGSKA (reference sequence). The chain's CDR3 is CSARDYQGGTEAFF.

This chain links TRBV20-1 with TRBJ1-2. The CDR3 spans 15 residues. Germline V gives CDR1 DFQATT, CDR2 SNEGSKA (reference sequence). The CDR3 sequence: CSARDWETINYGYTF.

The rearrangement links TRBV30 to TRBJ2-5; TCRdb picks TRBD2, but there is no DNA to check that call. This CDR3 region has 18 residues. Per germline, CDR1 GTSNPN and CDR2 SVGIG (reference sequence). The CDR3 protein is CAWSRFLGLAGGRETQYF.

The rearrangement links TRBV4-2 to TRBJ2-1; TCRdb's D call of TRBD2 is untestable without DNA. Germline lookup yields CDR1 LGHNA and CDR2 YNFKEQ. The CDR3 is 15 residues long. CDR3 protein: CASSPGLQGNGEQFF.

The genes are TRBV6-1 and TRBJ2-5. The CDR3 is 12 amino acids. Germline loops: CDR1 MNHNS, CDR2 SASEGT. The CDR3 here is CASSDLRETQYF.

The chain recombines TRBV4-1 with TRBJ1-1; TCRdb lists TRBD1, though no DNA is available to test this call. Germline V lookup: CDR1 MGHRA, CDR2 YSYEKL. The CDR3 covers 15 residues. The CDR3 reads CASSQDGQMNTEAFF.

The V call is TRBV6-5, the J call TRBJ1-5; TCRdb outputs TRBD1, but without DNA this stays unchecked. CDR1 and CDR2 from the germline V gene are MNHEY and SVGAGI. This CDR3 contains 16 residues. The CDR3 protein is CASLGTDDPSNQPQHF.

The chain recombines TRBV5-1 with TRBJ1-6; the D gene TCRdb calls, TRBD1, cannot be checked with no DNA. The CDR3 spans 16 residues. CDR1 SGHRS and CDR2 YFSETQ come from the germline V gene. The CDR3 sequence is CASSRGQGLYNSPLHF.

This sequence joins TRBV14 and TRBJ1-2. CDR1 is SGHDN, CDR2 FVKESK, per germline. The CDR3 has 15 residues. CDR3 loop: CASSQVHGGNYGYTF.

This chain uses TRBV7-9 with TRBJ1-1. The CDR3 covers 14 residues. Germline V CDR1 and CDR2: SEHNR, FQNEAQ (reference sequence). The CDR3 sequence: CASSLEGRNTEAFF.

The J gene is TRBJ2-7, the V gene TRBV10-3; TCRdb proposes TRBD1, but this gene call is untestable without DNA. Germline CDR1 and CDR2: ENHRY and SYGVKD. The CDR3 covers 14 residues. CDR3 amino acids: CAIRPGQGGYEQYF.

The V call is TRBV7-8, the J call TRBJ1-5; TCRdb proposes TRBD1, but this gene call is untestable without DNA. Germline V gives CDR1 SGHVS, CDR2 FQNEAQ. The CDR3 is 17 residues long. CDR3 residues: CASTVRRGRGGNQPQHF.

The rearrangement joins TRBV5-1 to TRBJ2-7; checking the TCRdb D call of TRBD2 is not possible without DNA. The CDR3 extends over 14 amino acids. Germline V lookup: CDR1 SGHRS, CDR2 YFSETQ. CDR3 region: CASSLAAGGGEQYF.

The chain has TRBV24-1 and TRBJ2-1; no DNA is available, so the TRBD1 call from TCRdb remains unchecked. The V gene's germline CDR1 is KGHDR and CDR2 SFDVKD. The CDR3 is 15 amino acids. The CDR3 loop is CATDRGARFYNEQFF.

J is TRBJ1-3 and V is TRBV20-1; the TCRdb D gene call, TRBD1, has no DNA to confirm it. CDR3 length: 14 residues. The germline V gene has CDR1 DFQATT and CDR2 SNEGSKA (reference sequence). The CDR3 sequence: CSAGGGTGKNTIYF.

The rearrangement joins TRBV7-2 to TRBJ2-7; there is no DNA to check the TCRdb D call of TRBD2. Germline V gene data show CDR1 as SGHTA and CDR2 as FQGNSA. The CDR3 has 15 amino acids. The CDR3 spells CASSSTGLAGAEQYF.

The chain combines TRBV18 with TRBJ1-5. This CDR3 has 14 residues. CDR1 and CDR2 from the germline V gene are KGHSH and LQKENI. The CDR3: CASSQNSWDQPQHF.

The rearrangement uses TRBV15 and TRBJ1-4; the TCRdb call, TRBD1, lacks DNA for checking. The CDR3 covers 15 residues. Germline V gene data show CDR1 as LNHNV and CDR2 as YYDKDF (reference sequence). The CDR3 reads CATSTRDRINEKLFF.

The chain couples TRBV4-2 to TRBJ1-1; the TRBD1 assignment by TCRdb is unverifiable without DNA. The CDR3 is 15 amino acids. CDR1 is LGHNA, CDR2 YNFKEQ, per germline. CDR3 in amino acids: CASSQVGAGAREAFF.

This chain joins TRBV20-1 and TRBJ2-5. Germline V lookup: CDR1 DFQATT, CDR2 SNEGSKA (reference sequence). The CDR3 extends over 13 amino acids. CDR3: CSGPVAERETQYF.